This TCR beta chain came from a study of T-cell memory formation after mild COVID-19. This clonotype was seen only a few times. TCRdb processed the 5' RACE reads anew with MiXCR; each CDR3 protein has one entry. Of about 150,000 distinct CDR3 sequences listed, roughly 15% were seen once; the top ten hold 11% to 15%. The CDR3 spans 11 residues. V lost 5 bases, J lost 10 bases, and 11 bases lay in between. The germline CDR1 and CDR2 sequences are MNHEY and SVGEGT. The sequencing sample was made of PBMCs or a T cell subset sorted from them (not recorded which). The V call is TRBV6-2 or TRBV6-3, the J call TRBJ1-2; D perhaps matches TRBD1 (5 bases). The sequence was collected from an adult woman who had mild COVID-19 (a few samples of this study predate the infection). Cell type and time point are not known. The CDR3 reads CASSHGTDYTF. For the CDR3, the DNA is TGTGCCAGCAGTCACGGGACTGACTACACCTTC.